This TCR beta chain was found in a study of blood T cell repertoires in COVID-19. Study details: The United States, Italy and Spain were the sources of the acute and convalescent COVID-19 samples.

Germline CDR1 reads LNHDA; CDR2 reads SQIVND (reference sequence). After removal of 5 bases from V and 3 bases from J, the junction contained 3 bases not matched to a gene. The length of the CDR3 is 13 residues. Cohort allocation depended upon clinical history that participants reported. Some clones are missing from TCRdb's copy, which holds only in-frame ones; the method was immunoSEQ multiplex PCR. The sample has some 210,000 clones, 81% seen once. The sample taken for sequencing was PBMCs or T cells enriched from blood (not recorded which). V usage is TRBV19 and J usage is TRBJ1-2; 7 nucleotides align to TRBD1. This clonotype was sampled from a woman aged 45-59 years with acute COVID-19. The DNA of the CDR3 is TGTGCCAGTAGTTCGACAGGGTACTATGGCTACACCTTC. Amino acids: CASSSTGYYGYTF.